Shown below are 10 T cell receptor beta chains from a single sample sequenced in a study of blood T cells in healthy people across ages. Next came a second PCR, run for about 7 to 11 cycles, which used a sample-barcoded 5' primer along with a J-beta primer mix. Using its own MiXCR run on the 5' RACE reads, TCRdb lists one record per CDR3 protein. The repertoire holds about 930,000 distinct CDR3 sequences, with under 35% as singletons. This sample was shared with a second study, whose subject was T cells of mothers and their children.

Sample: blood. The receptors come from a middle-aged woman in good health.

This clonotype was recorded at least ten times. The chain is built from TRBV25-1 and TRBJ2-5; D unclear. CDR1 and CDR2 from the germline V gene are MGHDK and SYGVNS. Trimming stripped 10 bases from V and 0 bases from J, with 12 bases between. The CDR3 is 13 amino acids. The CDR3 here is CATDMDDQETQYF. CDR3 nucleotides: TGTGCCACCGACATGGACGACCAAGAGACCCAGTACTTC.

J is TRBJ2-5 and V is TRBV7-8; D perhaps matches TRBD1 (5 bases). Germline V lookup: CDR1 SGHVS, CDR2 FQNEAQ. Between the trimmed V and J ends, which lost 3 bases and 2 bases, there was a span of 16 bases. CDR3 length: 16 residues. For the CDR3, the DNA is TGTGCCAGCAGCTTTTATGGGCAGGGTATACAAGAGACCCAGTACTTC. The encoded protein is CASSFYGQGIQETQYF.

This clonotype was found once. J is TRBJ2-2 and V is TRBV19, with no clear D. Trimming stripped 0 bases from V and 8 bases from J, with 13 bases between. Germline CDR1 is LNHDA and CDR2 is SQIVND (reference sequence). This CDR3 spans 15 amino acids. CDR3 nucleotide sequence: TGTGCCAGTAGTATAGATCATGACGTCTCTGGGGAGCTGTTTTTT. It translates to CASSIDHDVSGELFF.

This clonotype was seen a handful of times. The J gene is TRBJ2-3, the V gene TRBV20-1, with 7 nucleotides matching TRBD2. The CDR3 covers 13 residues. J gave up 6 bases and V 1 base, and 4 bases lay outside the gene matches. Germline V gives CDR1 DFQATT, CDR2 SNEGSKA (reference sequence). CDR3 sequence: CSARVGGIDTQYF. In DNA form, the CDR3 reads TGCAGTGCTAGAGTGGGGGGGATCGATACGCAGTATTTT.

This clonotype was detected many times. The gene calls are TRBV12-3 or TRBV12-4 and TRBJ1-2; D possibly corresponds to TRBD1 (6 bases). V was trimmed by 5 bases and J by 6 bases, leaving 16 bases between them. The CDR3 is 14 residues long. CDR3 loop: CASSVRRGIHGYTF. The CDR3 coding sequence is TGTGCCAGCAGTGTCCGGAGGGGGATCCATGGCTACACCTTC.

The chain links TRBV5-1 to TRBJ2-1; 7 bases line up with TRBD1. There are 15 residues in the CDR3. V was clipped by 5 bases and J by 6 bases; unmatched bases: 11. Germline V gene lookup returns CDR1 SGHRS and CDR2 YFSETQ. The CDR3 nucleotides are TGCGCCAGCAGGTATCCCGGGACAGCCCTCAATGAGCAGTTCTTC. Protein: CASRYPGTALNEQFF.

On this clonotype itself: A much larger clone sits a single nucleotide away, making a read error possible. The chain employs TRBV7-2 and TRBJ2-4, with TRBD1 as a possible D gene (6 bases). The J call may not be correct, given that the DNA end is closer to TRBJ2-7. This CDR3 has 16 residues. Germline loops: CDR1 SGHTA, CDR2 FQGNSA. The CDR3 here is CASSLRRRTERYEQYF. The CDR3 DNA reads TGTGCCAGCAGCCTCCGTAGGAGGACAGAGCGCTACGAGCAGTACTTC.

This clonotype was counted many times. V and J are TRBV7-2 and TRBJ2-7; 9 bases agree with TRBD1. CDR3 length: 14 amino acids. Germline CDR1 and CDR2: SGHTA and FQGNSA. Germline trimming cut 8 bases from V and 8 bases from J; bases unmatched to any gene: 13. CDR3: CASVEGTGSYKQYF. As DNA, the CDR3 is TGTGCCAGCGTGGAGGGGACAGGGTCGTACAAGCAGTACTTC.

This clonotype was seen a few times. V and J are TRBV10-3 and TRBJ1-2; D is perhaps TRBD1 (5 bases). CDR3 size: 14 residues. From germline, CDR1 is ENHRY and CDR2 SYGVKD. V dropped 10 bases and J dropped 6 bases, with 21 bases sitting between them. This CDR3 is CATTLGGKDHGYTF. CDR3 bases: TGTGCCACCACACTTGGGGGTAAGGACCATGGCTACACCTTC.

This clonotype appeared a few times. The chain combines TRBV12-3 or TRBV12-4 with TRBJ2-7; the D gene is possibly TRBD1 (5 bases). The CDR3 consists of 12 residues. V gave up 7 bases and J gave up 10 bases, with 17 bases separating them. Here the CDR3 DNA reads TGTGCCAGCACCCTAGGGGTTGGCTTCCAGTACTTC. Translation gives CASTLGVGFQYF.